The present T cell receptor beta chain was sequenced within a study of blood T cell repertoires in COVID-19 (dated by TCRdb to 2020 to 2022). General notes on the study: Samples covering the acute and convalescent phases of COVID-19 were provided by collaborators in the United States, Italy and Spain. The prospective study material was composed of cDNA or gDNA derived from T cells, B-cell-depleted T cells, or PBMCs. Subjects who had been exposed to COVID-19, were actively infected with it, or had recovered from it provided the deeply sampled blood TCRbeta repertoires that made up the dataset. The repertoires were released in a freely available public database intended as a resource for research on the immune response to SARS-CoV-2. Samples were obtained from the ongoing ImmuneRACE study (first 160 participants) and from approximately 1,200 subjects provided by 6 global collaborators. The sample metadata nearly always contained a de-identified subject ID, COVID-19 status, age in years and sex. Where available, HLA class I and class II types were taken from metadata supplied by the sample provider and were not determined by assay-based typing. The full study reports these points: The amount of clinical and demographic metadata varied by source and participant and was provided uncurated.

The CDR3 starts with the cysteine, ends with the phenylalanine, and has 15 residues. The only DNA kept is the CDR3, 45 bases in frame from the first base. V loses 4 bases at its end and J loses 4 bases; junction bases beyond the gene matches: 6. CDR1 SGHNT and CDR2 YENEEA are derived from the germline V gene. With respect to this clone: This receptor's antigen is unknown. No much larger clone exists at a distance of one base, and base qualities are not known.

TCRbeta CDR3 regions were amplified from genomic DNA using the immunoSEQ Assay, a bias-controlled multiplex PCR. Regarding the original processing steps: The number of nucleated cells in each sample was estimated from the amplification of reference gene primers within the assay. To quantify the absolute abundance of each unique TCRbeta CDR3 rearrangement, sequence reads were collapsed and filtered. For each sample, productive Simpson clonality was calculated by taking the square root of Simpson's diversity index across productive rearrangements. The table comes from immuneACCESS by way of TCRdb, which keeps in-frame sequences with V and J called. Part of the clones is missing from these tables; in studies checked, under half for an unresolved V gene and the rest for unknown reasons. Clone size and V and J calls were adopted from that table, with D and trimming inferred from the DNA. The sample includes 210,000 or so clones, with about four fifths observed a single time. The biggest ten clones account for 10% of the sample.

Collaborating institutions collected whole blood in K2EDTA tubes following their own protocols. Collaborator samples were shipped for TCRbeta analysis as frozen whole blood, isolated PBMCs, or DNA extracted from either sample type. Sequencing was carried out using peripheral blood. The source is an elderly woman with acute or convalescent COVID-19. Rearrangement joined TRBV11-3 to TRBJ1-2; the central 10 bases match TRBD1. The bases are TGTGCCAGCAGCTCCGGGACAGGGGCTATCTATGGCTACACCTTC. Its translation reads: CASSSGTGAIYGYTF.